This T cell receptor beta chain was sequenced for a study of T cell responses to AZD1222 COVID-19 vaccine. Study results and caveats: Donors skewed white British and female; clonal diversity was possibly underestimated.

Of note for this clone: The antigen is undetermined.

This CDR3 is 15 amino acids long. Germline assignment: CDR1 SGDLS and CDR2 YYNGEE. The V and J ends lost 0 bases and 3 bases respectively, with 11 bases between them. Method: immunoSEQ multiplex PCR; TCRdb's copy keeps in-frame clones and lacks some. The data show approximately 140,000 clones, about 91% seen once. The source is an adult in good health. The rearrangement joins TRBV9 to TRBJ2-3, with D perhaps being TRBD1 or TRBD2 (5 bases each). Here the sequenced sample was peripheral blood, taken on day 0 of AZD1222 vaccination. CDR3 amino acids: CASSVVGVQTDTQYF. In DNA, the CDR3 is TGTGCCAGCAGCGTAGTGGGGGTACAGACAGATACGCAGTATTTT. The whole variable domain, remainder taken from reference TRBV9 and TRBJ2-3, is DSGVTQTPKHLITATGQRVTLRCSPRSGDLSVYWYQQSLDQGLQFLIQYYNGEERAKGNILERFSAQQFPDLHSELNLSSLELGDSALYFCASSVVGVQTDTQYFGPGTRLTVL.